This T cell receptor (beta chain) is drawn from a study of human T cells and chemical hapten exposure. Study overall: A mostly female patient group had alopecia areata, totalis or universalis.

The sample holds one count of this clonotype. At one end the junction does not follow the germline gene, possibly because of a read error. Individual cDNA molecules (in the library) carried attached unique molecular identifiers. TCRdb passed the RACE reads through MiXCR, listing each CDR3 protein once. Of tens of thousands of distinct CDR3 sequences detected, 10% to 13% appear once; the ten largest clones hold approximately 5.9%. The time point denotes: pre-sensitization, week 0. Treatment noted: therapeutic diphenylcyclopropenone sensitization with weekly scalp DPC. This TCR derives from a man aged 25 to 45 with alopecia areata. Some clones in this sample may be carry-over from other donors' samples. The material was whole blood, obtained in connection with sensitization to the hapten diphenylcyclopropenone (DPC).

The CDR3 sequence is CASSLNPARVQPQHF. CDR3 nucleotide sequence: TGTGCTAGCAGCTTAAACCCCGCCCGGGTCCAGCCCCAGCATTTT. V gene TRBV7-7 combines with J gene TRBJ1-5; D unresolved. The CDR3 loop spans 15 amino acids. Germline CDR1 and CDR2: SSHAT and FNYEAQ (reference sequence).